This T cell receptor (beta chain) was recorded in a study of T-cell reconstitution after alpha-beta-depleted transplantation in children (dated by TCRdb to the mid-2010s). Turning to the overall study: Using TCR repertoire profiling, the study followed T-cell immune reconstitution in a quantitative way in children after TCRalphabeta/CD19-depleted allogeneic hematopoietic cell transplantation. Here is what the overall study found, with its caveats: Over subsequent months, a decline in hyperexpanded clone frequencies was noted, and after one year, T-cell counts and TCRbeta diversity were mostly ascribed to newly produced T cells. About two months after transplant, the apparently early recovery of alphabetaT-cell counts reportedly depended on just several hundred clones that had expanded rapidly and came from non-depleted graft cells. In some patients, the high TCRbeta diversity seen at day 60 was put down to recipient T cells and intrathymic progenitors that had survived conditioning.

From its cysteine to its phenylalanine, the CDR3 spans 14 amino acids. CDR3 DNA is the only sequence kept; it has 42 bases, read in frame from the first base. The germline V gene (reference sequence) sets CDR1 to DFQATT and CDR2 to SNEGSKA. The V end gives up 3 bases and the J end 7 bases, leaving 8 bases in the junction not matched to a gene. What this sample's treatment or condition label stands for: allogeneic hematopoietic cell transplantation with graft depleted of TCRalphabeta T cells and CD19 B cells. The children who served as transplant recipients had been given grafts of TCRalphabeta/CD19-depleted allogeneic hematopoietic cells. This clonotype was seen only a few times. Its recognized antigen is unknown. Base qualities are not recorded, but no much larger clone differs from it by a single base. Libraries were prepared through PCR. The listed sequencing device is Illumina HiSeq 2500. TCR libraries were prepared with molecular barcoding, using unique molecular identifiers to normalize TCRbeta repertoire quantification. The public sequencing data were trimmed at Q25 with fastp and processed into clonotypes with MiXCR by TCRdb, which kept only in-frame beta chains. Every distinct CDR3 protein forms one entry, paired with its most common genes and DNA. This sample lists about 830,000 distinct CDR3 sequences; 16% were detected once. Together, the top ten hold approximately 5% of the sample.

Sequencing was performed on PBMCs, mostly from graft donor cells, taken 360 days after TCRalphabeta/CD19-depleted stem cell transplant. The chain links TRBV20-1 with TRBJ2-1; 8 bases in the junction line up with TRBD2. The TCR originated in a male patient younger than 18 who had a stem cell transplant for acute lymphoblastic leukemia, so the T cells may come from the graft donor. The DNA reads as follows: TGCAGTGCTAGTGCGGGAGGTCCGGGGAATGAGCAGTTCTTC. Its product reads: CSASAGGPGNEQFF.